This T cell receptor beta chain was identified in a study of siplizumab effects on memory and regulatory T cells. Concerning this clone: Antigen: not known.

Germline lookup yields CDR1 SGDLS and CDR2 YYNGEE. The CDR3 is 15 amino acids. The V gene lost 4 bases and the J gene lost 7 bases, with 17 bases spanning the gap. Study-wide results and caveats: Memory cells seemed less diverse than naive T cells, which seemed major alloresponse contributors.

Around 96,000 TCR templates underwent assay in each sample. Using immunoSEQ multiplex PCR, the repertoire was profiled, and TCRdb retains in-frame clones only, with some absent. This table has roughly 100,000 clones, 93% appearing once. The receptor's source is a human donor in good health. The sample was Tregs sorted from blood. The chain combines TRBV9 with TRBJ1-4, with TRBD1 as a possible D gene (6 bases). Here the CDR3 reads CASSRNQGMGEKLFF. CDR3 nucleotides: TGTGCCAGCAGCCGGAACCAGGGGATGGGTGAAAAACTGTTTTTT.